The 23 T cell receptor beta chains presented below share a single source sample, sequenced in a study of regulatory T cells in long-lasting Graves disease. Arm-PCR with iRepertoire HTBI primers amplified the CDR3 regions for these TCR beta libraries. TCRdb passed the multiplex PCR reads through MiXCR, listing each CDR3 protein once. Among some 330,000 distinct CDR3 sequences, 12% were seen once, and the ten largest hold under 20%. This sample's time point: newly diagnosed GD, antithyroid drugs for less than 3 months. TCR sequences were obtained from RNA taken from PBMCs. These data were likewise used in another study, on T cells in Graves' hyperthyroidism and ophthalmopathy.

Sequenced material: peripheral blood mononuclear cells (PBMCs), taken at new diagnosis, from a patient treated with antithyroid drugs. The receptors were sampled from a woman aged 18 to 35 with Graves disease.

This clonotype was detected only once. This could be a read error, since a much larger clone is one nucleotide away. The chain combines TRBV20-1 with TRBJ2-1; 7 bases agree with TRBD2. CDR3 size: 14 residues. The V and J ends lost 5 bases and 4 bases, in that order; junction bases with no gene match: 8. Germline V lookup: CDR1 DFQATT, CDR2 SNEGSKA (reference sequence). Written as DNA, the CDR3 is TGCAGTGCTGAGCCGACTAGCATGTACAATGAGCAGTTCTTC. Amino acid sequence: CSAEPTSMYNEQFF.

This clonotype has only a few counts. The chain has TRBV12-3 or TRBV12-4 and TRBJ2-3; the D call may be TRBD1 or TRBD2 (5 bases each). Trimming took off 5 bases at V and 6 bases at J, with 12 bases between the two ends. This CDR3 region has 13 residues. CDR3 in DNA: TGTGCCAGCAGTAGAGGGGTGGGTGATACGCAGTATTTT. It encodes CASSRGVGDTQYF.

There are many counts of this clonotype. V gene TRBV20-1 combines with J gene TRBJ2-3, with unresolved D. The V end was cut by 0 bases, the J end by 0 bases, with 10 bases between. Germline V CDR1 and CDR2: DFQATT, SNEGSKA (reference sequence). The CDR3 runs to 15 residues. This chain's CDR3 is CSARDWSISTDTQYF. The DNA for the CDR3 is TGCAGTGCTAGAGATTGGTCCATTAGCACAGATACGCAGTATTTT.

In this sample, this clonotype turned up many times. The V gene is TRBV6-2 or TRBV6-3, the J gene TRBJ1-2, with TRBD1 as a possible D gene (6 bases). The length of the CDR3 is 15 residues. V lost 5 bases, J lost 4 bases, and 17 bases lay in between. Germline-derived CDR1 and CDR2 are MNHEY and SVGEGT. In DNA, the CDR3 is TGTGCCAGCAGTACCGCTAACAGGGTTATCTATGGCTACACCTTC. Its protein product is CASSTANRVIYGYTF.

There are many counts of this clonotype. The chain has TRBV7-9 and TRBJ2-2, with a tentative D call TRBD2 (5 bases). Germline CDR1 is SEHNR and CDR2 is FQNEAQ (reference sequence). The CDR3 runs to 13 residues. Deletions cut 9 bases from V and 0 bases from J, with 8 bases between. The CDR3, as DNA: TGTGCCAGAGCGGAGACGAACACCGGGGAGCTGTTTTTT. Its protein product is CARAETNTGELFF.

V is TRBV28 and J is TRBJ2-1; possibly TRBD1 for D (7 bases). The V end was cut by 6 bases, the J end by 7 bases, with 19 bases between. Germline V gene lookup returns CDR1 MDHEN and CDR2 SYDVKM. The CDR3 consists of 15 residues. CDR3 bases: TGTGCCAGCAGGGAGGGCGGGACAGCCAGGAATGAGCAGTTCTTC. This translates into CASREGGTARNEQFF.

The sample holds a few counts of this clonotype. A read error may explain this, as a much larger clone is one base away. The chain recombines TRBV6-2 or TRBV6-3 with TRBJ2-3, with TRBD2 as a possible D gene (5 bases). CDR3 length equals 15 residues. Looked up from germline, CDR1 is MNHEY and CDR2 is SVGEGT. Here the CDR3 DNA reads TGTGCCAGTAGCCCTCTCGCGGGCGGCACAGATACGCGGTATTTT. It specifies CASSPLAGGTDTRYF.

This clonotype was counted many times. V usage is TRBV11-2 and J usage is TRBJ2-1, with TRBD2 identical over 12 bases. The CDR3 has 23 residues. V dropped 0 bases and J dropped 0; count of bases not matched to a gene: 18. Germline values: CDR1 SGHAT, CDR2 FQNNGV. This CDR3 reads CASSLEKGPGLAGYYSSYNEQFF. As DNA, the CDR3 is TGTGCCAGCAGCTTAGAGAAGGGACCTGGACTAGCGGGATACTATAGCTCCTACAATGAGCAGTTCTTC.

The rearrangement links TRBV20-1 to TRBJ2-5, with 9 bases fitting TRBD2. J was trimmed by 5 bases and V by 3 bases; bases with no gene match: 10. Germline V gene lookup returns CDR1 DFQATT and CDR2 SNEGSKA (reference sequence). The CDR3 sequence is 15 residues long. CDR3 nucleotides: TGCAGTGCTAGTATGGTGCGGGGGGGCCAGGAGACCCAGTACTTC. It codes for CSASMVRGGQETQYF.

The chain recombines TRBV3-1 with TRBJ1-2; unclear D gene. V was shortened by 4 bases and J by 7 bases, with 13 bases between the two germline ends. Germline V gene sequence: CDR1 LGHDT, CDR2 YNNKEL (reference sequence). The CDR3 has 13 amino acids. CDR3 sequence (DNA): TGTGCCAGCAGCCCTGACCCTTCGTTTGGCTACACCTTC. It encodes CASSPDPSFGYTF.

The V gene is TRBV15, the J gene TRBJ2-1; D unclear. This CDR3 contains 16 residues. V lost 1 base and J lost 5, with 15 bases in between. The germline V gene encodes CDR1 LNHNV and CDR2 YYDKDF (reference sequence). CDR3: CATSRVASDWNNEQFF. CDR3 sequence (DNA): TGTGCCACCAGCAGAGTCGCAAGCGATTGGAACAATGAGCAGTTCTTC.

This clonotype was seen many times. The genes are TRBV18 and TRBJ2-4; D possibly matches TRBD1 or TRBD2 (5 bases each). This CDR3 region has 15 residues. Trimming took 2 bases from V and 6 from J, leaving 14 bases between them. The germline CDR1 and CDR2 sequences are KGHSH and LQKENI. CDR3 amino acids: CASSPSSQGGNIQYF. In DNA, the CDR3 is TGTGCCAGCTCACCATCTAGCCAGGGTGGAAACATTCAGTACTTC.

The chain combines TRBV20-1 with TRBJ1-4, with 8 bases fitting TRBD1. The germline CDR1 and CDR2 sequences are DFQATT and SNEGSKA (reference sequence). Losses at the gene ends were 3 bases for V and 6 bases for J; bases not matched to a gene: 6. The CDR3 consists of 14 residues. CDR3: CSASWTGNDEKLFF. For the CDR3, the DNA is TGCAGTGCTAGTTGGACAGGGAACGATGAAAAACTGTTTTTT.

Ten or more counts support this clonotype. This chain joins TRBV6-5 and TRBJ1-1; no definite D call. Trimming cost V 0 bases and J 5 bases, with 13 bases left between them. The CDR3 is 15 amino acids. The germline V gene has CDR1 MNHEY and CDR2 SVGAGI. CDR3 nucleotides: TGTGCCAGCAGTTACTCGACCGGGCCGGCGACTGAAGCTTTCTTT. This sequence encodes CASSYSTGPATEAFF.

The table lists this clonotype with a count of one. The gene calls are TRBV29-1 and TRBJ2-1; D possibly corresponds to TRBD2 (5 bases). The V and J ends lost 4 bases and 8 bases respectively, with 12 bases between them. The length of the CDR3 is 12 residues. The V gene's germline CDR1 is SQVTM and CDR2 ANQGSEA. This CDR3 is CSVAKRFDEQFF. DNA of the CDR3: TGCAGCGTTGCCAAGCGGTTCGATGAGCAGTTCTTC.

This clonotype was found many times. The V call is TRBV27, the J call TRBJ1-5, with TRBD1 as a possible D gene (5 bases). This CDR3 is 15 amino acids long. V lost 2 bases, J lost 3 bases, and 11 bases lay in between. CDR1 is MNHEY and CDR2 is SMNVEV in the germline V gene (reference sequence). The chain's CDR3 is CASSLRGSDNQPQHF. As DNA, the CDR3 is TGTGCCAGCAGTTTACGGGGGAGTGACAATCAGCCCCAGCATTTT.

This clonotype was picked up many times. The rearrangement links TRBV19 to TRBJ2-2; D assignment may be TRBD1 or TRBD2 (5 bases each). Germline lookup yields CDR1 LNHDA and CDR2 SQIVND (reference sequence). V lost 6 bases, J lost 6 bases, and 23 bases lay in between. CDR3 length equals 17 residues. CDR3 coding DNA: TGTGCCAGTAGGACCGACAGTAGCGCCCTCGAGCCCGGGGAGCTGTTTTTT. This encodes CASRTDSSALEPGELFF.

This clonotype is a singleton in its sample. Given a far larger clone just one base away, this is likely a sequencing read error. The chain carries TRBV7-2 and TRBJ1-1; D remains ambiguous. The CDR3 has 15 residues. Germline CDR1 SGHTA, CDR2 FQGNSA. CDR3 protein: CASSLNSLRNTEALF. The DNA for the CDR3 is TGTGCCAGCAGCTTAAATTCCCTGAGGAACACTGAAGCTTTATTT. The variable domain in full, completed from reference TRBV7-2 and TRBJ1-1, reads GAGVSQSPSNKVTEKGKDVELRCDPISGHTALYWYRQSLGQGLEFLIYFQGNSAPDKSGLPSDRFSAERTGGSVSTLTIQRTQQEDSAVYLCASSLNSLRNTEALFGQGTRLTVV.

Comment on this clonotype: Possible read error: a much larger clone is one base away. V is TRBV30 and J is TRBJ2-2; 10 bases are shared with TRBD1. Germline V gene data show CDR1 as GTSNPN and CDR2 as SVGIG (reference sequence). The CDR3 has 14 residues. Here the CDR3 DNA reads TGTGCCCGGAGTTGGACAGGGGGGACCGGGGAGCTGTTTTTT. This codes for CARSWTGGTGELFF.

V and J are TRBV12-3 or TRBV12-4 and TRBJ2-1, with 10 bases fitting TRBD2. The CDR3 length is 14 residues. J was trimmed by 11 bases and V by 7 bases; bases with no gene match: 11. The CDR3 loop is CASTWGVLAGKQFF. The CDR3 DNA is TGTGCCAGCACATGGGGGGTACTAGCGGGAAAGCAGTTCTTC.

This clonotype was seen repeatedly, ten times or more. The chain links TRBV7-2 to TRBJ1-6, with 9 nucleotides matching TRBD1. The germline gives CDR1 SGHTA, CDR2 FQGNSA. CDR3 size: 15 residues. J gave up 10 bases and V 5 bases, and 9 bases lay outside the gene matches. CDR3 bases: TGTGCCAGCAGCCTGGGACAGGGTTACAGATCACCCCTCCACTTT. Translation gives CASSLGQGYRSPLHF.

In its sample, this clonotype was seen many times. The chain carries TRBV2 and TRBJ1-6, with D unresolved. The CDR3 has 18 residues. V lost 2 bases and J 8 bases, leaving 22 bases between the germline ends. Germline V gene sequence: CDR1 SNHLY, CDR2 FYNNEI. The CDR3 loop is CASSESPRVSGGDSPLHF. DNA for the CDR3: TGTGCCAGCAGTGAAAGCCCCCGGGTTTCTGGTGGGGATTCACCCCTCCACTTT.

The chain recombines TRBV5-1 with TRBJ2-3; 14 nucleotides match TRBD2. J gave up 1 base and V 3 bases, and 4 bases lay outside the gene matches. The CDR3 is 17 residues long. CDR1 and CDR2 (germline): SGHRS, YFSETQ. CDR3 sequence (DNA): TGCGCCAGCAGCTCCGGGACTAGCGGGAGTGGCACAGATACGCAGTATTTT. This encodes CASSSGTSGSGTDTQYF.